One sample yielded the 32 T cell receptor beta chains listed below, sequenced in a study of T-cell memory formation after mild COVID-19. TCRdb used MiXCR to reprocess the 5' RACE reads, holding one entry per CDR3 protein. The sample includes under 300,000 distinct CDR3 sequences, roughly 15% seen only once; the top ten take roughly 20%. Input material: PBMCs or a T cell subset sorted from them (not recorded which). The receptors stem from a man between 18 and 35 years old who had mild COVID-19 (a few samples of this study predate the infection). Cell type and time point are not known.

In regard to this clonotype: At one of its ends the junction is not consistent with the germline gene, which may arise from a read error. The chain couples TRBV12-3 or TRBV12-4 to TRBJ1-2, with D unresolved. The CDR3 runs to 13 residues. CDR3 DNA sequence: TGTGCCAGCAGCTTAGGGTCTTATGGCGGCTACACCTTC. Its translation is CASSLGSYGGYTF.

This clonotype appeared a few times. The genes are TRBV5-1 and TRBJ2-5; 10 bases map to TRBD2. The trim removed 4 bases at V and 2 bases at J, leaving 11 bases unmatched. The V gene's germline CDR1 is SGHRS and CDR2 YFSETQ. The CDR3 is 17 amino acids. The CDR3 is CASSPPLAGASQETQYF. CDR3 sequence (DNA): TGCGCCAGCAGCCCCCCCCTAGCGGGGGCCTCGCAAGAGACCCAGTACTTC.

The chain couples TRBV11-3 to TRBJ2-2, with a weak D call TRBD1 (5 bases). The germline gives CDR1 SGHNT, CDR2 YENEEA. CDR3 size: 17 residues. V was shortened by 1 base and J by 5 bases, with 17 bases between the two germline ends. CDR3 nucleotide sequence: TGTGCCAGCAGCTTAGTAGTATCCAGGGCTGGGACCGGGGAGCTGTTTTTT. This codes for CASSLVVSRAGTGELFF.

This clonotype appeared a few times. The CDR3 DNA is TGTGCCAGCAGCCGGACTAGCGGCGTACCCGGGGAGCTGTTTTTT. Translated, it gives CASSRTSGVPGELFF. This chain links TRBV7-2 with TRBJ2-2; 10 bases are shared with TRBD2. Trimming cost V 5 bases and J 6 bases; bases outside gene matches: 6. CDR3 length: 15 residues. Germline V gene sequence: CDR1 SGHTA, CDR2 FQGNSA. Based on the CDR3 plus reference TRBV7-2 and TRBJ2-2, the full variable domain is GAGVSQSPSNKVTEKGKDVELRCDPISGHTALYWYRQSLGQGLEFLIYFQGNSAPDKSGLPSDRFSAERTGGSVSTLTIQRTQQEDSAVYLCASSRTSGVPGELFFGEGSRLTVL.

The rearrangement joins TRBV20-1 to TRBJ2-5; D may be TRBD1 or TRBD2 (6 bases each). The CDR3 is made up of 12 amino acids. Germline CDR1 is DFQATT and CDR2 is SNEGSKA (reference sequence). V was pared by 6 bases and J by 5 bases, with 13 bases between. CDR3 DNA: TGCAGTGCCGAAGGGGGGCGGGAGACCCAGTACTTC. It yields the protein CSAEGGRETQYF.

This clonotype was counted a few times. The V gene is TRBV15, the J gene TRBJ2-2; no reliable D call. Germline V CDR1 and CDR2: LNHNV, YYDKDF (reference sequence). V was cut by 5 bases and J by 0 bases, with 10 bases left in between. CDR3 length: 15 amino acids. The CDR3 DNA is TGTGCCACCAGCTCCATTAGAACGAACACCGGGGAGCTGTTTTTT. Its protein product is CATSSIRTNTGELFF.

The sample holds a few counts of this clonotype. The V call is TRBV6-2 or TRBV6-3, the J call TRBJ2-1; the D is unclear. Germline V gene data show CDR1 as MNHEY and CDR2 as SVGEGT. CDR3 length: 11 residues. Trimming removed 7 bases at V and 4 bases at J, with 5 bases between. Here the CDR3 reads CASNGYNEQFF. The CDR3 DNA is TGTGCCAGCAACGGGTACAATGAGCAGTTCTTC.

This sequence joins TRBV11-2 and TRBJ2-7, with D hard to call. Per germline, CDR1 SGHAT and CDR2 FQNNGV. CDR3 length: 13 residues. The chain's CDR3 is CASSLDPLTGNDV. The CDR3 nucleotides read TGTGCCAGCAGCTTAGACCCGCTGACTGGTAACGACGTC.

This chain joins TRBV27 and TRBJ2-7; TRBD2 agrees at 8 bases. Germline assignment: CDR1 MNHEY and CDR2 SMNVEV (reference sequence). Trimming at V came to 5 bases and at J to 3 bases, leaving 9 bases not matched to a gene. The CDR3 contains 15 residues. In DNA, the CDR3 is TGTGCCAGCAGTAGCAAGGCGGGGGGCGGCTACGAGCAGTACGTC. It codes for CASSSKAGGGYEQYV.

This clonotype was seen more than once but under ten times. The chain carries TRBV4-3 and TRBJ2-5, with no clear D. There are 14 residues in the CDR3. Trimming left V 0 bases short and J 4 bases short, with 9 bases between. Germline-derived CDR1 and CDR2 are LGHNA and YSLEER. The CDR3: CASSQDNSGETQYF. Here the CDR3 DNA reads TGCGCCAGCAGCCAAGATAACTCGGGAGAGACCCAGTACTTC.

This clonotype was recorded a few times. This sequence joins TRBV7-9 and TRBJ2-6, with 7 bases lining up with TRBD2. CDR1 is SEHNR and CDR2 is FQNEAQ in the germline V gene (reference sequence). The CDR3 is 17 residues long. The V and J ends lost 2 bases and 0 bases, in that order; junction bases with no gene match: 4. In nucleotides, the CDR3 is TGTGCCAGCAGCTTACTGGGGACTACCTCTGGGGCCAACGTCCTGACTTTC. Residues: CASSLLGTTSGANVLTF.

This clonotype was counted between two and nine times. J is TRBJ2-3 and V is TRBV4-3, with D maybe TRBD1 (6 bases). CDR3 length equals 16 residues. Germline-derived CDR1 and CDR2 are LGHNA and YSLEER. Trimming took 5 bases from V and 0 from J, leaving 15 bases between them. CDR3 nucleotide sequence: TGCGCCAGCAGCAGCCGACAGGCGACTAGCACAGATACGCAGTATTTT. Its translation is CASSSRQATSTDTQYF.

The rearrangement joins TRBV2 to TRBJ1-2; D gene unclear. The CDR3 loop spans 13 amino acids. The germline V gene has CDR1 SNHLY and CDR2 FYNNEI. V dropped 3 bases and J dropped 6 bases, with 11 bases sitting between them. CDR3 protein: CASSDEGRNGYTF. CDR3 DNA: TGTGCCAGCAGTGACGAGGGTCGGAATGGCTACACCTTC.

This clonotype was seen more than once but under ten times. The rearrangement uses TRBV12-3 or TRBV12-4 and TRBJ2-5; D ambiguous. This CDR3 has 13 amino acids. V lost 11 bases to trimming and J lost 0 bases, with 13 bases between them. The CDR3 coding sequence is TGTGCCGTCCATCTGCCAAACCAAGAGACCCAGTACTTC. It specifies CAVHLPNQETQYF.

This clonotype was detected only a few times. V and J are TRBV7-9 and TRBJ2-2, with D perhaps TRBD1 (6 bases). The germline CDR1 and CDR2 sequences are SEHNR and FQNEAQ (reference sequence). The CDR3 extends over 17 amino acids. V was shortened by 2 bases and J by 7 bases, with 20 bases between the two germline ends. The CDR3 here is CASSLNPSTGAGGELFF. The CDR3 nucleotides read TGTGCCAGCAGCTTAAACCCGTCGACAGGAGCAGGCGGGGAGCTGTTTTTT.

This clonotype was observed a handful of times. This chain connects TRBV6-5 to TRBJ1-4, with D unresolved. Per the germline V gene, CDR1 is MNHEY and CDR2 is SVGAGI. Trimming stripped 0 bases from V and 6 bases from J, with 23 bases between. The CDR3 is 19 amino acids. The DNA of the CDR3 is TGTGCCAGCAGTTACTCGAGTAAGATGAACGATTGGGTCTATGAAAAACTGTTTTTT. Translation gives CASSYSSKMNDWVYEKLFF.

This clonotype was seen a handful of times. This sequence joins TRBV2 and TRBJ1-4, with 7 positions matching TRBD1. With V trimmed by 5 bases and J by 8 bases, 8 bases remained unmatched. This CDR3 has 14 amino acids. CDR1 is SNHLY, CDR2 FYNNEI, per germline. The CDR3 is CASSLAGQVEKLFF. CDR3 in DNA: TGTGCCAGCAGTTTGGCCGGACAGGTCGAAAAACTGTTTTTT.

The rearrangement joins TRBV5-4 to TRBJ1-5; the match to TRBD1 covers 8 bases. V shed 0 bases and J 6 bases; nucleotides not matched to a gene: 5. Germline V gene data show CDR1 as SGHNT and CDR2 as YYREEE (reference sequence). The CDR3 contains 15 residues. DNA of the CDR3: TGTGCCAGCAGCTTGGGGGCAGGGGGCGGTCAGCCCCAGCATTTT. Translated, it gives CASSLGAGGGQPQHF.

This clonotype was counted between two and nine times. The chain has TRBV7-3 and TRBJ2-3; tentative D call: TRBD1 (5 bases). The CDR3 loop spans 13 amino acids. CDR1 and CDR2 (germline): SGHTA, FQGTGA. Trimming pared 4 bases from V and 3 bases from J, leaving 8 bases between. The CDR3 region has the DNA TGTGCCAGCAGCTCCGACAGAACAGATACGCAGTATTTT. Protein product: CASSSDRTDTQYF.

There are a few counts of this clonotype. The V and J genes are TRBV4-3 and TRBJ1-2; TRBD1 aligns across 7 bases. Germline CDR1 reads LGHNA; CDR2 reads YSLEER. This CDR3 region has 19 residues. The junction had 22 bases not matched to a gene; V was cut back by 1 base and J by 8 bases. CDR3 sequence: CASSQVSSTMGQWDEGYTF. The CDR3 nucleotides are TGCGCCAGCAGCCAAGTTTCCTCTACGATGGGACAGTGGGATGAGGGCTACACCTTC.

This clonotype is a singleton in its sample. At one boundary the junction diverges from the germline segment, which might be a read error. This sequence joins TRBV10-2 and TRBJ2-5; 8 bases match TRBD1. The germline V gene encodes CDR1 WSHSY and CDR2 SAAADI. The CDR3 is made up of 15 amino acids. The CDR3 here is CDSRDPGQVPETQYF. The CDR3 nucleotides read TGCGACAGCAGGGACCCGGGACAGGTCCCGGAGACCCAGTACTTC.

The chain links TRBV20-1 to TRBJ2-7; TRBD1 matches 8 bases. Germline loops: CDR1 DFQATT, CDR2 SNEGSKA (reference sequence). J gave up 4 bases and V 6 bases, and 8 bases lay outside the gene matches. The CDR3 extends over 13 amino acids. CDR3 DNA: TGCAGTGCATGGGGACAGGACTCTTACGAGCAGTACGTC. Translated, it gives CSAWGQDSYEQYV.

This sequence joins TRBV7-9 and TRBJ2-5, with unresolved D. The CDR3 has 10 residues. Germline V lookup: CDR1 SEHNR, CDR2 FQNEAQ (reference sequence). Trimming removed 5 bases from V and 5 bases from J, with 3 bases in between. CDR3: CASSDETQYF. DNA of the CDR3: TGTGCCAGCAGCGACGAGACCCAGTACTTC.

The V and J genes are TRBV7-2 and TRBJ2-3, with D perhaps matching TRBD2 (5 bases). CDR1 SGHTA and CDR2 FQGNSA come from the germline V gene. CDR3 size: 12 residues. The germline V and J ends were trimmed by 5 bases and 8 bases, with 11 bases remaining between them. The CDR3 region has the DNA TGTGCCAGCAGCCCCGGGGATGGTACGCAGTATTTT. This gives the protein CASSPGDGTQYF.

This chain joins TRBV5-1 and TRBJ1-1, with D unclear. V lost 0 bases and J lost 6, with 12 bases in between. The CDR3 contains 14 residues. Germline V gene lookup returns CDR1 SGHRS and CDR2 YFSETQ. CDR3 loop: CASSLGGNIAEAFF. CDR3 DNA: TGCGCCAGCAGCTTGGGAGGGAATATCGCTGAAGCTTTCTTT.

CDR3 residues: CASSLAIGGRYNEQFF. In DNA, the CDR3 is TGTGCCAGCAGTTTAGCGATTGGGGGTCGCTACAATGAGCAGTTCTTC. The chain employs TRBV12-3 or TRBV12-4 and TRBJ2-1; D might be TRBD1 or TRBD2, each matching 5 bases. The CDR3 has 16 amino acids. Trimming left V 0 bases short and J 3 bases short, with 12 bases between.

This clonotype was counted at least ten times. V and J are TRBV12-3 or TRBV12-4 and TRBJ2-3; D call uncertain. The CDR3 is 12 residues long. Trimming took off 5 bases at V and 2 bases at J, with 5 bases between the two ends. This CDR3 reads CASSANTDTQYF. The DNA of the CDR3 is TGTGCCAGCAGTGCCAACACAGATACGCAGTATTTT.

The V call is TRBV6-5, the J call TRBJ1-2, with 10 nucleotides matching TRBD1. J gave up 4 bases and V 2 bases, and 10 bases lay outside the gene matches. This CDR3 is 17 amino acids long. The germline CDR1 and CDR2 sequences are MNHEY and SVGAGI. The DNA for the CDR3 is TGTGCCAGCAGTTACAGACAGGGGGCGTTTTCCTTCTATGGCTACACCTTC. This sequence encodes CASSYRQGAFSFYGYTF.

This clonotype has at least ten counts. The chain links TRBV27 to TRBJ2-1; D remains ambiguous. From germline, CDR1 is MNHEY and CDR2 SMNVEV (reference sequence). The V and J ends lost 8 bases and 5 bases respectively, with 10 bases between them. The CDR3 spans 12 residues. The CDR3 DNA is TGTGCCAGCCTGGCGCCCAACAATGAGCAGTTCTTC. Amino acids: CASLAPNNEQFF.

The rearrangement links TRBV6-2 or TRBV6-3 to TRBJ2-7; D is perhaps TRBD1 (5 bases). The germline V gene has CDR1 MNHEY and CDR2 SVGEGT. The V and J ends lost 4 bases and 6 bases respectively, with 13 bases between them. This CDR3 is 13 amino acids long. For the CDR3, the DNA is TGTGCCAGCAGTTCCTTCAGGGTAGGCGAGCAGTACGTC. It translates to CASSSFRVGEQYV.

This chain links TRBV5-1 with TRBJ2-5; perhaps TRBD2 as D (6 bases). V lost 4 bases and J 5 bases, leaving 15 bases between the germline ends. The CDR3 sequence is 14 residues long. Germline-derived CDR1 and CDR2 are SGHRS and YFSETQ. As DNA, the CDR3 is TGCGCCAGCAGCCCCCGGGGGATCCGTGAGACCCAGTACTTC. Its translation is CASSPRGIRETQYF.

As regards this clonotype: One end of the junction is discordant with germline, which a read error may explain. The chain joins TRBV9 to TRBJ2-3; D could derive from TRBD1 or TRBD2 (5 bases each). The CDR3 has 16 amino acids. Germline assignment: CDR1 SGDLS and CDR2 YYNGEE. The CDR3 loop is CASGVSPRDGKDTQYF. DNA of the CDR3: TGTGCCAGCGGCGTATCTCCCCGGGACGGTAAAGATACGCAGTATTTT.